Detailed here is one T cell receptor (beta chain). The data were obtained in a study of cytomegalovirus exposure and HLA in healthy donors. V lost 6 bases and J lost 2; bases outside the gene matches: 4. The CDR3 contains 15 residues. Germline V gene data show CDR1 as MNHEY and CDR2 as SVGAGI. The study sampled nominally healthy donors, though unrecorded immune exposures were likely. PCR used 60 Vbeta primers and 13 Jbeta primers. Repertoires were generated with immunoSEQ multiplex PCR, while TCRdb's copy carries only in-frame clones and drops some. This table has 200,000 to 250,000 clones, around 80% appearing once.

The sequencing sample was made of PBMCs. The sequence was collected from a woman between 55 and 75 years old in good health and CMV-seropositive. The chain is built from TRBV6-5 and TRBJ2-2, with 9 bases fitting TRBD2. CDR3 DNA sequence: TGTGCCAGCAGCAGACTAGCGGCAAACACCGGGGAGCTGTTTTTT. Amino acid sequence: CASSRLAANTGELFF.